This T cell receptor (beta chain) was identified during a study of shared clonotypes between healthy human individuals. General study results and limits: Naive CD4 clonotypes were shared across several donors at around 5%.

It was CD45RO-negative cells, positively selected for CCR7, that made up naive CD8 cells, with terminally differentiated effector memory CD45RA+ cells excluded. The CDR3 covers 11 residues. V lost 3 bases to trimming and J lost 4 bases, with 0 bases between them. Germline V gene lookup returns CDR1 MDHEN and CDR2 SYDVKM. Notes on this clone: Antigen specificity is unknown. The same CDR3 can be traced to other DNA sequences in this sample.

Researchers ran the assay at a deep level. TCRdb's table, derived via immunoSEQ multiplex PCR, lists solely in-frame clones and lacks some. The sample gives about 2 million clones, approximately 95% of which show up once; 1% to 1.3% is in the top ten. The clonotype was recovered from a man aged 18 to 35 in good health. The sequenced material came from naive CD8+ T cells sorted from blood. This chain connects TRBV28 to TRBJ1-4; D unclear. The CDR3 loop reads CASSFNEKLFF. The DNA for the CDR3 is TGTGCCAGCAGTTTTAATGAAAAACTGTTTTTT.